The rows below give T cell receptor beta chains drawn from one sample of a study of blood T cell repertoires in COVID-19. Clones were read by immunoSEQ multiplex PCR, and TCRdb kept only the in-frame ones, dropping some. Altogether under 250,000 clones are present, approximately 83% being singletons, with the ten largest covering roughly 2%. Sequencing was carried out using peripheral blood. Source of these receptors: a man aged 30 to 45 who had recovered from COVID-19. Both conserved end residues are part of each CDR3. The D gene is left open where the match is weak. The size field is filled for only some rows; it gives once, few, many or a size class.

V: TRBV27
J: TRBJ1-2
size: NA
D: NA
DNA: TGTGCCAGCAGTTCCCTCCGGGGGCCCCGGGGGGGAAGCGGCTACACCTTC
CDR3: CASSSLRGPRGGSGYTF

V: TRBV7-2
J: TRBJ2-3
size: NA
D: TRBD1
DNA: TGTGCCAGCAGCTTAGGAGGGACAGCAGGCACAGATACGCAGTATTTT
CDR3: CASSLGGTAGTDTQYF

V: TRBV12-3/TRBV12-4
J: TRBJ2-7
size: NA
D: NA
DNA: TGTGCCAGCAGTTTGGTAAACAATTACGAGCAGTACTTC
CDR3: CASSLVNNYEQYF

V: TRBV15
J: TRBJ1-1
size: NA
D: NA
DNA: TGTGCCACCAGCCATCGGGACACAATGAACACTGAAGCTTTCTTT
CDR3: CATSHRDTMNTEAFF

V: TRBV19
J: TRBJ1-5
size: few
D: NA
DNA: TGTGCCAGTAGTTATGGCGGGGTCCAGCCCCAGCATTTT
CDR3: CASSYGGVQPQHF

V: TRBV6-1
J: TRBJ1-5
size: NA
D: NA
DNA: TGTGCCAGCAGTGATTGGGGCGTCGGCAATCAGCCCCAGCATTTT
CDR3: CASSDWGVGNQPQHF

V: TRBV12-5
J: TRBJ2-5
size: NA
D: TRBD2
DNA: TGTGCTAGTGGTTTTCGCCTCTGGGTGAGCGGGGGATTGCAAGAGACCCAGTACTTC
CDR3: CASGFRLWVSGGLQETQYF

V: TRBV4-2
J: TRBJ1-2
size: NA
D: TRBD1
DNA: TGTGCCAGCAGCCATGGGGGACGGGACAGGGGGGACTATGGCTACACCTTC
CDR3: CASSHGGRDRGDYGYTF

V: TRBV19
J: TRBJ1-5
size: few
D: NA
DNA: TGTGCCAGTAGTATATCCGGACAAAATAGCAATCAGCCCCAGCATTTT
CDR3: CASSISGQNSNQPQHF

V: TRBV5-1
J: TRBJ2-2
size: NA
D: TRBD2
DNA: TGCGCCAGCAGCGGACGACTAGCGGGGCGCACCGGGGAGCTGTTTTTT
CDR3: CASSGRLAGRTGELFF

V: TRBV27
J: TRBJ2-1
size: NA
D: TRBD2
DNA: TGTGCCAGCCGGCTAGCGGGGGGGCCGGACTACAATGAGCAGTTCTTC
CDR3: CASRLAGGPDYNEQFF

V: TRBV7-9
J: TRBJ2-2
size: NA
D: TRBD1
DNA: TGTGCCAGCAGCTTCGGGACAGGGGACACCGGGGAGCTGTTTTTT
CDR3: CASSFGTGDTGELFF

V: TRBV14
J: TRBJ1-6
size: NA
D: NA
DNA: TGTGCCAGCAGCCAAGTGGGCCGCAGGGGTGGTATTTTTTCACCCCTCCACTTT
CDR3: CASSQVGRRGGIFSPLHF

V: TRBV28
J: TRBJ1-2
size: NA
D: NA
DNA: TGTGCCAGCAGTTTAGGAGGGTATGGAGGCTACACCTTC
CDR3: CASSLGGYGGYTF

V: TRBV5-1
J: TRBJ1-2
size: NA
D: NA
DNA: TGCGCCAGCAGCGCCGATGGGACAACTGGCTACACCTTC
CDR3: CASSADGTTGYTF

V: TRBV7-8
J: TRBJ2-1
size: NA
D: NA
DNA: TGTGCCAGCAGCCTAGTCCGGGGACATACCCCGGGGCCCCTACTCCGCTACAATGAGCAGTTCTTC
CDR3: CASSLVRGHTPGPLLRYNEQFF

V: TRBV7-2
J: TRBJ2-1
size: NA
D: TRBD1
DNA: TGTGCCAGCAGCCCCGGGACAGGGGGCGTCAATGAGCAGTTCTTC
CDR3: CASSPGTGGVNEQFF

V: TRBV11-3
J: TRBJ2-1
size: few
D: TRBD2
DNA: TGTGCCAGCAGCTTAGGACCCCCGGCGGGGGGCCACAATGAGCAGTTCTTC
CDR3: CASSLGPPAGGHNEQFF

V: TRBV7-8
J: TRBJ2-7
size: few
D: TRBD2
DNA: TGTGCCAGCAGCGAGAGAAGGACTAGAGGTCCCGAGCAGTACTTC
CDR3: CASSERRTRGPEQYF

V: TRBV20-1
J: TRBJ1-2
size: NA
D: NA
DNA: TGCAGTGCTAGAACCATAGATGGCTACACCTTC
CDR3: CSARTIDGYTF

V: TRBV6-5
J: TRBJ2-3
size: NA
D: NA
DNA: TGTGCCAGCAGGGTCAGGGGTTACACAGATACGCAGTATTTT
CDR3: CASRVRGYTDTQYF

V: TRBV27
J: TRBJ2-3
size: once
D: TRBD1
DNA: TGTGCCAGCAGGCCTCGACAGGGGCCCTACTCGAGCACAGATACGCAGTATTTT
CDR3: CASRPRQGPYSSTDTQYF

V: TRBV18
J: TRBJ1-1
size: NA
D: TRBD1
DNA: TGTGCCAGCTCACTCACAGGGGAGGACACTGAAGCTTTCTTT
CDR3: CASSLTGEDTEAFF

V: TRBV2
J: TRBJ1-3
size: NA
D: TRBD1
DNA: TGTGCCAGCAGTGATGAGGGACAGGGGGCGAGAGCATTTGGAAACACCATATATTTT
CDR3: CASSDEGQGARAFGNTIYF

V: TRBV7-9
J: TRBJ1-5
size: NA
D: NA
DNA: TGTGCCAGCAGCGACGGGGGAAATCAGCCCCAGCATTTT
CDR3: CASSDGGNQPQHF

V: TRBV2
J: TRBJ2-1
size: NA
D: TRBD1
DNA: TGTGCCAGCACCCAGGAAGGACAGGGAAGAAGTGAGCAGTTCTTC
CDR3: CASTQEGQGRSEQFF

V: TRBV15
J: TRBJ2-5
size: NA
D: TRBD2
DNA: TGTGCCACCGGGGGGGAGCAGGGGACCCAGTACTTC
CDR3: CATGGEQGTQYF

V: TRBV6-5
J: TRBJ2-7
size: NA
D: TRBD1
DNA: TGTGCCAGCAGCCGCGGACAGGGAAAGGCCTACGAGCAGTACTTC
CDR3: CASSRGQGKAYEQYF

V: TRBV18
J: TRBJ1-5
size: NA
D: NA
DNA: TGTGCCAGCTCACTACGGTCGGGTTTAGAGCCCCAGCATTTT
CDR3: CASSLRSGLEPQHF

V: TRBV25-1
J: TRBJ2-2
size: NA
D: NA
DNA: TGTGCCAGCAGTGACTCCAGGGATGCCGGGGAGCTGTTTTTT
CDR3: CASSDSRDAGELFF

V: TRBV28
J: TRBJ1-5
size: NA
D: NA
DNA: TGTGCCAGCAGCTCCTATGGCGGGACTAATAGCAATCAGCCCCAGCATTTT
CDR3: CASSSYGGTNSNQPQHF

V: TRBV14
J: TRBJ1-1
size: NA
D: NA
DNA: TGTGCCAGCAGCCTACGCACAGGGCTGGGCACTGAAGCTTTCTTT
CDR3: CASSLRTGLGTEAFF

V: TRBV4-1
J: TRBJ1-6
size: NA
D: NA
DNA: TGCGCCAGCAGCCTGGGGACTAATAATTCACCCCTCCACTTT
CDR3: CASSLGTNNSPLHF

V: TRBV12-3/TRBV12-4
J: TRBJ2-3
size: NA
D: NA
DNA: TGTGCCAGCAGTTTCATGGATACGCAGTATTTT
CDR3: CASSFMDTQYF

V: TRBV5-1
J: TRBJ2-7
size: NA
D: TRBD2
DNA: TGCGCCAGCAGCGGCACCGGGGGGGCCTACGAGCAGTACTTC
CDR3: CASSGTGGAYEQYF

V: TRBV28
J: TRBJ1-6
size: once
D: NA
DNA: TGTGCCAGCAGCGGGGTAGCCTATAATTCACCCCTCCACTTT
CDR3: CASSGVAYNSPLHF

V: TRBV4-1
J: TRBJ1-1
size: NA
D: NA
DNA: TGCGCCAGCAGCCAGGGACAACGGGCCCCTGAAGCTTTCTTT
CDR3: CASSQGQRAPEAFF

V: TRBV7-9
J: TRBJ2-3
size: NA
D: TRBD1
DNA: TGTGCCAGCAGCCCGGGACAGGGGGCAAATACGCAGTATTTT
CDR3: CASSPGQGANTQYF

V: TRBV7-3
J: TRBJ1-1
size: NA
D: NA
DNA: TGTGCCAGCAGCTTATCGGTAGACACTGAAGCTTTCTTT
CDR3: CASSLSVDTEAFF

V: TRBV21-1
J: TRBJ1-5
size: NA
D: NA
DNA: TGTGCCAGCAGCAGGGGTTGGGACAGGGTAGGGTTTCAGCCCCAGCATTTT
CDR3: CASSRGWDRVGFQPQHF

V: TRBV5-5
J: TRBJ1-5
size: NA
D: NA
DNA: TGTGCCAGCAGCTTCAATTCTGCGAATCAGCCCCAGCATTTT
CDR3: CASSFNSANQPQHF